This record covers a single TCR beta chain. Its binding antigen is unknown. There are no base qualities to consult, and no much larger clone falls within one base. The record originates from a study of T-cell memory formation after mild COVID-19 (dated by TCRdb to the early 2020s). A note on the overall study: TCR sequence clusters from the two donors were largely donor specific. In two donors, T-cell clones that expanded and contracted after mild COVID-19 were followed by sequencing TCRalpha and TCRbeta repertoires longitudinally. Two young, previously healthy adult volunteers, one female and one male, were included in the cohort.

Sequenced on an Illumina NovaSeq 6000. cDNA libraries for TCRalpha and TCRbeta were prepared by 5'RACE using constant-segment primers, with sample barcodes and unique molecular identifiers added. RNA was extracted from every sample with Trizol reagent. Amplification of the libraries took two PCR steps, and the second step added a second sample barcode plus Illumina TruSeq adapters. Sequencing of libraries was performed on an Illumina NovaSeq with 2 x 150 bp paired-end reads. Under the source paper's analysis protocol: Reads were demultiplexed and collapsed into UMI-guided consensus sequences with migec v1.2.7. With mixcr v2.1.11, UMI consensuses were aligned to TRA and TRB V and J templates and assembled into clonotypes. Clonotypes were classified as expanded or contracted when called significant by both edgeR and NoisET, with noise models trained on biological replicates. For edgeR calls, the thresholds were a false discovery rate-adjusted p below 0.01 and a log2 fold-change of 1. As an exploratory analysis of dynamics, max-normalized trajectories of the 1000 most abundant clonotypes were examined with PCA combined with hierarchical clustering. Each responding clone was given a CD4 or CD8 phenotype based on the CD4+ and CD8+ repertoires, which had been sequenced separately. TCRdb reprocessing: public reads trimmed at Q25 with fastp, clones called with MiXCR, in-frame beta chains kept. Under each unique CDR3 protein, matching rows form one entry showing the most common genes and DNA. The V and J calls were not made by the authors but by TCRdb's processing. For this sample there are roughly 280,000 distinct CDR3 sequences; under 20% appear just once. More than 20% of the sample is taken by the ten largest.

PBMCs were isolated by Ficoll-Paque density gradient centrifugation. Paper-wide results and their limitations: Some responding clones were found in pre-infection memory, which suggests that pre-existing cross-reactive memory T cells took part in the SARS-CoV-2 response. Contracting CD4+ clones appeared mostly in the CM and EM memory subsets, whereas CD8+ clones were enriched in EMRA. The study included only two mild cases, and larger cohorts that include severe cases with pre-infection samples were judged to be necessary. Whether the second-wave clones peaking on day 37 were SARS-CoV-2 specific was not confirmed. Balanced CD4/CD8 phenotypes were observed for clones contracting from day 15 to 85, whereas a bias towards CD4+ was observed for a second wave of clones expanding from day 15 to 37.

V sheds 2 bases and J sheds 4 bases, leaving 5 bases between their ends. Its CDR3 holds 12 amino acids, cysteine through phenylalanine. The sequence is cut down to CDR3 DNA, 36 bases in frame from base 1. In the germline V gene, CDR1 corresponds to MDHEN and CDR2 to SYDVKM. The TCR comes from a man between 18 and 35 years old who had mild COVID-19 (a few samples of this study predate the infection). The sample titles of this study are shuffled in the database, so cell type and time point are left out; the donor was told from shared clones. Recombination joined TRBV28 with TRBJ1-1, with the D gene too uncertain to name. The sequencing input was PBMCs or a T cell subset sorted from them (not recorded which). The CDR3 corresponds to CASSLTSTEAFF. The nucleotide sequence reads as follows: TGTGCCAGCAGTTTAACCAGCACTGAAGCTTTCTTT.